The 24 T cell receptor beta chains presented below share a single source sample, sequenced in a study of shared clonotypes between healthy human individuals. Here immunoSEQ multiplex PCR was the method, and the copy in TCRdb shows in-frame clones only, minus some. Of 2 million to 2.5 million clones in the sample, more than 90% are singletons; the top ten hold roughly 0.13%. The sequencing input was naive CD4+ T cells sorted from blood. Subset specified: CD45RA+ positively selected. The receptor source for this set is a man younger than 35 in good health.

This sequence joins TRBV5-1 and TRBJ1-4, with D unresolved. The CDR3 is 16 amino acids. V gave up 0 bases and J gave up 4 bases, with 13 bases separating them. From germline, CDR1 is SGHRS and CDR2 YFSETQ. CDR3 sequence (DNA): TGCGCCAGCAGCTTGGCCGGGCGGGCTGGTAATGAAAAACTGTTTTTT. Amino acids: CASSLAGRAGNEKLFF.

This chain joins TRBV9 and TRBJ1-1, with a tentative D call TRBD1 (6 bases). The germline V gene has CDR1 SGDLS and CDR2 YYNGEE. The V gene lost 3 bases and the J gene lost 1 base, with 13 bases spanning the gap. This CDR3 spans 15 amino acids. CDR3 DNA sequence: TGTGCCAGCAGCGCAGGGGAGGACCCGAACACTGAAGCTTTCTTT. It specifies CASSAGEDPNTEAFF.

This chain links TRBV7-9 with TRBJ2-2, with 7 bases identical to TRBD2. V lost 1 base, J lost 4 bases, and 6 bases stayed unmatched. The CDR3 consists of 16 residues. CDR1 SEHNR and CDR2 FQNEAQ come from the germline V gene (reference sequence). The CDR3 loop reads CASSLVPSGATGELFF. The CDR3 coding sequence is TGTGCCAGCAGCTTAGTCCCTAGCGGAGCCACCGGGGAGCTGTTTTTT.

The chain couples TRBV7-2 to TRBJ1-5; TRBD1 agrees at 7 bases. V trimming: 5 bases; J trimming: 3 bases; junction bases outside the gene matches: 10. CDR3 size: 16 residues. CDR1 and CDR2 from the germline V gene are SGHTA and FQGNSA. CDR3: CASSRGADRDNQPQHF. The CDR3 DNA reads as TGTGCCAGCAGCCGCGGGGCCGACAGGGACAATCAGCCCCAGCATTTT.

Of note for this clone: The CDR3 ends on some other residue instead of the conserved phenylalanine or tryptophan, so this is likely a read error. The chain couples TRBV7-9 to TRBJ2-2, with TRBD2 matching 7 bases. Germline CDR1 SEHNR, CDR2 FQNEAQ (reference sequence). This CDR3 region has 16 residues. V was pared by 3 bases and J by 0 bases, with 4 bases of the junction left unmatched. The CDR3 nucleotides are TGTGCCAGCAGCTTTACCGGGACTACGAACACCGGGGAGCTGTTTCTT. It yields the protein CASSFTGTTNTGELFL.

In nucleotides, the CDR3 is TGTGCCAGTAGTATAGGACCGACAGGCGGCCCGAGCTACACCTTC. Translated: CASSIGPTGGPSYTF. The chain combines TRBV19 with TRBJ1-2; D might be TRBD1 (6 bases). Trimming removed 1 base at V and 9 bases at J, with 18 bases between. Germline loops: CDR1 LNHDA, CDR2 SQIVND (reference sequence). The CDR3 is 15 residues long.

The chain is built from TRBV29-1 and TRBJ2-1; 8 bases are a match to TRBD1. The germline V gene encodes CDR1 SQVTM and CDR2 ANQGSEA. The CDR3 extends over 13 amino acids. CDR3 in amino acids: CRAGTGIYNEQFF. For the CDR3, the DNA is TGCAGGGCCGGGACAGGCATCTACAATGAGCAGTTCTTC.

The chain joins TRBV5-1 to TRBJ1-3; weak D call: TRBD1 (6 bases). CDR1 SGHRS and CDR2 YFSETQ come from the germline V gene. Deletions cut 0 bases from V and 4 bases from J, with 14 bases between. This CDR3 is built from 16 residues. The CDR3 reads CASSLAAPGAGNTIYF. DNA of the CDR3: TGCGCCAGCAGCTTGGCTGCCCCAGGGGCCGGAAACACCATATATTTT.

The V gene is TRBV2, the J gene TRBJ1-1, with 7 bases identical to TRBD1. The CDR3 loop spans 13 amino acids. Trimming at V came to 8 bases and at J to 1 base, leaving 4 bases not matched to a gene. Germline CDR1 reads SNHLY; CDR2 reads FYNNEI. The CDR3 is CASGRTGNTEAFF. The CDR3 DNA is TGTGCCAGCGGTCGGACAGGGAACACTGAAGCTTTCTTT. The variable domain in full, with the rest retrieved from reference TRBV2 and TRBJ1-1, is EPEVTQTPSHQVTQMGQEVILRCVPISNHLYFYWYRQILGQKVEFLVSFYNNEISEKSEIFDDQFSVERPDGSNFTLKIRSTKLEDSAMYFCASGRTGNTEAFFGQGTRLTVV.

The rearrangement joins TRBV18 to TRBJ1-4, with D perhaps TRBD1 (5 bases). The CDR3 extends over 15 amino acids. With 2 bases removed from V and 5 bases from J, the gap between germline ends came to 12 bases. Germline V gene lookup returns CDR1 KGHSH and CDR2 LQKENI. CDR3 sequence reads: CASSPFDSSNEKLFF. In nucleotides, the CDR3 is TGTGCCAGCTCACCATTTGACAGCTCAAATGAAAAACTGTTTTTT.

The chain employs TRBV5-1 and TRBJ1-1, with no clear D. The V gene lost 3 bases and the J gene lost 4 bases, with 13 bases spanning the gap. The CDR3 spans 14 residues. CDR1 is SGHRS, CDR2 YFSETQ, per germline. The DNA of the CDR3 is TGCGCCAGCAGCTCCTCCTACGCGGGCACTGAAGCTTTCTTT. The encoded protein is CASSSSYAGTEAFF.

The rearrangement links TRBV7-6 to TRBJ2-5; 9 positions match TRBD1. The CDR3 runs to 17 residues. V gave up 5 bases and J gave up 4 bases; unmatched junction bases: 14. Germline assignment: CDR1 SGHVS and CDR2 FNYEAQ. CDR3 in amino acids: CASSPLILTGGTETQYF. The DNA for the CDR3 is TGTGCCAGCAGCCCGCTGATTTTGACAGGGGGAACAGAGACCCAGTACTTC. Filled out from reference TRBV7-6 and TRBJ2-5, the complete variable domain reads GAGVSQSPRYKVTKRGQDVALRCDPISGHVSLYWYRQALGQGPEFLTYFNYEAQQDKSGLPNDRFSAERPEGSISTLTIQRTEQRDSAMYRCASSPLILTGGTETQYFGPGTRLLVL.

The chain recombines TRBV19 with TRBJ1-2, with D possibly matching TRBD1 (5 bases). CDR3 length: 15 residues. The V gene's germline CDR1 is LNHDA and CDR2 SQIVND (reference sequence). Trimming removed 1 base at V and 3 bases at J, with 12 bases between. This CDR3 reads CASSIVWGQYYGYTF. The CDR3 DNA reads TGTGCCAGTAGTATAGTCTGGGGCCAGTACTATGGCTACACCTTC.

This rearrangement joins TRBV5-1 to TRBJ2-7; 8 bases are a match to TRBD1. CDR3 size: 16 residues. Germline trimming cut 4 bases from V and 2 bases from J; bases unmatched to any gene: 11. Germline V CDR1 and CDR2: SGHRS, YFSETQ. The CDR3: CASSLSTGGSTYEQYF. The DNA of the CDR3 is TGCGCCAGCAGCCTGTCTACAGGGGGATCGACCTACGAGCAGTACTTC.

This rearrangement joins TRBV28 to TRBJ1-2, with TRBD1 identical over 7 bases. Per the germline V gene, CDR1 is MDHEN and CDR2 is SYDVKM. The CDR3 has 12 amino acids. V trimming: 8 bases; J trimming: 5 bases; junction bases outside the gene matches: 5. The CDR3: CASEDRLYGYTF. The CDR3 nucleotides are TGTGCCAGCGAGGACAGGCTATATGGCTACACCTTC.

The count of this clone is one. The chain employs TRBV6-6 and TRBJ2-7; D remains ambiguous. The CDR3 spans 14 residues. Germline CDR1 MNHNY, CDR2 SVGAGI (reference sequence). V dropped 5 bases and J dropped 3 bases, with 14 bases sitting between them. The CDR3 spells CASSLTGSSYEQYF. The CDR3 DNA is TGTGCCAGCAGTCTTACCGGGTCCAGCTACGAGCAGTACTTC.

The chain couples TRBV27 to TRBJ2-2; D assignment may be TRBD1 or TRBD2 (5 bases each). Germline V gene sequence: CDR1 MNHEY, CDR2 SMNVEV (reference sequence). The CDR3 consists of 16 residues. Deletions cut 6 bases from V and 4 bases from J, with 18 bases between. The CDR3 nucleotides are TGTGCCAGCAGCTCGTATCAGGGAGAGGGCACCGGGGAGCTGTTTTTT. It codes for CASSSYQGEGTGELFF.

The chain links TRBV5-1 to TRBJ1-2; tentatively, D is TRBD1 (5 bases). V gave up 4 bases and J gave up 8 bases, with 24 bases separating them. CDR1 is SGHRS and CDR2 is YFSETQ in the germline V gene. CDR3 size: 16 residues. CDR3 region: CASSPREGRAPLGYTF. DNA of the CDR3: TGCGCCAGCAGCCCCCGGGAGGGGCGGGCCCCCTTAGGCTACACCTTC.

The chain carries TRBV6-6 and TRBJ1-4; D uncertain. This CDR3 comprises 14 residues. Germline CDR1 MNHNY, CDR2 SVGAGI (reference sequence). Trimming took off 5 bases at V and 3 bases at J, with 10 bases between the two ends. This CDR3 reads CASSNTASNEKLFF. CDR3 bases: TGTGCCAGCAGTAATACAGCCTCTAATGAAAAACTGTTTTTT.

The V call is TRBV28, the J call TRBJ2-3, with 7 bases identical to TRBD1. Looked up from germline, CDR1 is MDHEN and CDR2 is SYDVKM. V lost 3 bases to trimming and J lost 2 bases; unmatched junction nucleotides: 5. This CDR3 comprises 15 residues. CDR3 nucleotides: TGTGCCAGCAGTTTTACAGGGGCACTCACAGATACGCAGTATTTT. This translates into CASSFTGALTDTQYF.

V and J are TRBV6-6 and TRBJ1-1; TRBD1 is a possible D gene (5 bases). CDR3 size: 15 residues. The germline V gene encodes CDR1 MNHNY and CDR2 SVGAGI (reference sequence). Trimming pared 7 bases from V and 8 bases from J, leaving 23 bases between. In DNA, the CDR3 is TGTGCCAGCACCAAGGCGCGCGACAGACGAACCGAAGCTTTCTTT. It is translated as CASTKARDRRTEAFF.

This chain uses TRBV2 with TRBJ2-3; TRBD2 matches 9 bases. There are 15 residues in the CDR3. J lost 2 bases, V lost 5 bases, and 5 bases had no gene match. Germline V gene lookup returns CDR1 SNHLY and CDR2 FYNNEI. Written as DNA, the CDR3 is TGTGCCAGCAGTACCCTAGCGGGGTTCACAGATACGCAGTATTTT. Its protein is CASSTLAGFTDTQYF. The entire variable domain, with the rest obtained from reference TRBV2 and TRBJ2-3, is as follows: EPEVTQTPSHQVTQMGQEVILRCVPISNHLYFYWYRQILGQKVEFLVSFYNNEISEKSEIFDDQFSVERPDGSNFTLKIRSTKLEDSAMYFCASSTLAGFTDTQYFGPGTRLTVL.

This chain joins TRBV27 and TRBJ2-3; either TRBD1 or TRBD2 may supply D (5 bases each). Deletions cut 4 bases from V and 0 bases from J, with 20 bases between. Germline V CDR1 and CDR2: MNHEY, SMNVEV (reference sequence). The CDR3 is 18 residues long. The DNA of the CDR3 is TGTGCCAGCAGTTCCTCCCGGGGCAGTCTAGCTAGCACAGATACGCAGTATTTT. Translated: CASSSSRGSLASTDTQYF.

The CDR3 loop reads CASSPPGEWQETQYF. Written as DNA, the CDR3 is TGTGCCAGCTCACCGCCAGGAGAATGGCAAGAGACCCAGTACTTC. The chain links TRBV18 to TRBJ2-5; D is unclear. The length of the CDR3 is 15 residues. Germline CDR1 KGHSH, CDR2 LQKENI. Between the trimmed V and J ends, which lost 3 bases and 2 bases, there was a span of 13 bases.